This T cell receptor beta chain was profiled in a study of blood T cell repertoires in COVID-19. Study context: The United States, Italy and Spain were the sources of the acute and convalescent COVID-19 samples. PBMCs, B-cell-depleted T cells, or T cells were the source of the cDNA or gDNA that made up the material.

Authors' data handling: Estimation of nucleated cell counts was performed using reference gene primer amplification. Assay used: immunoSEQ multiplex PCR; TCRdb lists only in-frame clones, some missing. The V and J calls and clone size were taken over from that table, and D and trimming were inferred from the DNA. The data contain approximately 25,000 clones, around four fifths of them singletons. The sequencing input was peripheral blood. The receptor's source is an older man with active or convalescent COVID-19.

CDR3 residues: CASRNTGTGCHEQYF. The CDR3 DNA follows: TGTGCCAGCAGGAACACCGGGACAGGGTGCCACGAGCAGTACTTC. The V gene is TRBV21-1, the J gene TRBJ2-7; the DNA was not used to check the table's D call, TRBD1. TRBV21-1 has pseudogene status. The CDR3 has 15 residues.